This TCR beta chain was observed in a study of early T cells in non-severe SARS-CoV-2 infection. There are many counts of this clonotype. V was trimmed by 6 bases and J by 5 bases, leaving 11 bases between them. This CDR3 spans 13 amino acids. The germline CDR1 and CDR2 sequences are MNHEY and SVGEGT. MiXCR, applied by TCRdb to the 5' RACE reads, yields one record per CDR3 protein. The sample yields fewer than 40,000 distinct CDR3 sequences, 7.1% seen once. The rearrangement uses TRBV6-2 or TRBV6-3 and TRBJ2-1; D gene uncertain. The clonotype was recovered from an adult who was a healthcare worker with PCR-confirmed SARS-CoV-2 infection or an uninfected control (not recorded which). The material was whole blood, obtained at baseline. CDR3 sequence reads: CASRLRLNNEQFF. The DNA for the CDR3 is TGTGCCAGCAGACTCCGACTGAACAATGAGCAGTTCTTC.